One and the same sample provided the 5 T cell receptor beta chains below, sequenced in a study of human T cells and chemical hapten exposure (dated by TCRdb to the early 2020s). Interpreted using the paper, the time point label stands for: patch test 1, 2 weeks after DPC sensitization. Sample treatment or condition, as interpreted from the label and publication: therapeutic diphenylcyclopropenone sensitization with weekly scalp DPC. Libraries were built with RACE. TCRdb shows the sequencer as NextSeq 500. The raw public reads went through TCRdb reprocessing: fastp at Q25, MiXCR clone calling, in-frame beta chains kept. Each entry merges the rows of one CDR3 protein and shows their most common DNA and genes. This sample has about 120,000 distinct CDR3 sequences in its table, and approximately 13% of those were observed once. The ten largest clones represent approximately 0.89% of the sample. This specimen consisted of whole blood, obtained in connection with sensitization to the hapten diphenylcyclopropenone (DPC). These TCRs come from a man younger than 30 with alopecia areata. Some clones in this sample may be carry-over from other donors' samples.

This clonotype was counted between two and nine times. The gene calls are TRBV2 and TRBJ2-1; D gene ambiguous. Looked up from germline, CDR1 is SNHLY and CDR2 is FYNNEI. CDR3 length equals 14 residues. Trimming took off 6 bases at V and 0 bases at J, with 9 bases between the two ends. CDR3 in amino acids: CASRWQSSYNEQFF. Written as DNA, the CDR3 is TGTGCCAGCAGGTGGCAGAGCTCCTACAATGAGCAGTTCTTC.

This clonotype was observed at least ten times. The CDR3, as DNA: TGTGCCATCAGTGCTGGGGGGGATACGCAGTATTTT. Translating gives CAISAGGDTQYF. The chain couples TRBV10-3 to TRBJ2-3; D perhaps matches TRBD2 (6 bases). Germline CDR1 and CDR2: ENHRY and SYGVKD. The V and J ends lost 4 bases and 6 bases respectively, with 8 bases between them. The CDR3 has 12 residues.

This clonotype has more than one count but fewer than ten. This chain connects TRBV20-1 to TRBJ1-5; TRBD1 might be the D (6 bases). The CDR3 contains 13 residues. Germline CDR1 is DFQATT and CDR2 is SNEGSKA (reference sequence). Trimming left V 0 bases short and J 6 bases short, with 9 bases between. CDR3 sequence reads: CSARENRAQPQHF. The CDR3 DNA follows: TGCAGTGCTAGAGAGAACAGGGCTCAGCCCCAGCATTTT.

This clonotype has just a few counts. In nucleotides, the CDR3 is TGTGCCAGCAGCTTTGGACCGTCCGTATACAATGAGCAGTTCTTC. Its translation is CASSFGPSVYNEQFF. The rearrangement joins TRBV7-3 to TRBJ2-1; D unresolved. The V end lost 3 bases, the J end lost 4 bases, and 13 bases lay between the germline ends. CDR1 is SGHTA, CDR2 FQGTGA, per germline. This CDR3 region has 15 residues. Full variable domain (remainder filled in from reference TRBV7-3 and TRBJ2-1): GAGVSQTPSNKVTEKGKYVELRCDPISGHTALYWYRQSLGQGPEFLIYFQGTGAADDSGLPNDRFFAVRPEGSVSTLKIQRTERGDSAVYLCASSFGPSVYNEQFFGPGTRLTVL.

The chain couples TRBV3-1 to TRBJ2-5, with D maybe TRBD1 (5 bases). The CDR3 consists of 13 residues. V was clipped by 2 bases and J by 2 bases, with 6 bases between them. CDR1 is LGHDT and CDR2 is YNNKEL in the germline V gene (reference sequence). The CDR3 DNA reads TGTGCCAGCAGCCAACACAGGCAAGAGACCCAGTACTTC. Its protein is CASSQHRQETQYF.